The 6 T cell receptor beta chains below come from one sample, sequenced in a study of shared clonotypes between healthy human individuals. This table comes from immunoSEQ multiplex PCR, and its TCRdb copy is limited to in-frame clones, with some not included. The data show roughly 2.5 million clones, 85% to 95% seen once. The sequencing input was naive CD4+ T cells sorted from blood. Subset given: CD45RA+ positively selected. These receptors originate from a man aged 18 to 30 in good health.

The V and J genes are TRBV7-2 and TRBJ1-2, with unresolved D. Per the germline V gene, CDR1 is SGHTA and CDR2 is FQGNSA. Trimming left V 6 bases short and J 5 bases short, with 13 bases between. The CDR3 totals 13 residues. Written as DNA, the CDR3 is TGTGCCAGCAGGAAAGACGGAGGATATGGCTACACCTTC. Protein sequence: CASRKDGGYGYTF.

J is TRBJ1-6 and V is TRBV15; D is unclear. CDR1 and CDR2 from the germline V gene are LNHNV and YYDKDF (reference sequence). V was cut by 5 bases and J by 7 bases, with 12 bases left in between. The CDR3 is 14 residues long. CDR3 sequence: CATSPRSPNSPLHF. The CDR3 nucleotides are TGTGCCACCAGCCCTCGTTCCCCAAATTCACCCCTCCACTTT. Using reference TRBV15 and TRBJ1-6 for the parts outside the CDR3, the full variable domain is DAMVIQNPRYQVTQFGKPVTLSCSQTLNHNVMYWYQQKSSQAPKLLFHYYDKDFNNEADTPDNFQSRRPNTSFCFLDIRSPGLGDTAMYLCATSPRSPNSPLHFGNGTRLTVT.

The chain recombines TRBV19 with TRBJ1-2, with D perhaps TRBD1 (5 bases). Trimming pared 7 bases from V and 1 base from J, leaving 13 bases between. Germline assignment: CDR1 LNHDA and CDR2 SQIVND (reference sequence). CDR3 length equals 14 residues. The CDR3 here is CASTMGTYNYGYTF. In DNA form, the CDR3 reads TGTGCCAGTACCATGGGGACTTATAACTATGGCTACACCTTC.

The rearrangement uses TRBV9 and TRBJ2-7; D not resolved. The length of the CDR3 is 13 residues. In germline, CDR1 is SGDLS, CDR2 YYNGEE. The V and J ends lost 0 bases and 5 bases respectively, with 9 bases between them. DNA for the CDR3: TGTGCCAGCAGCGTAGGCTTGGGTCACGAGCAGTACTTC. It is translated as CASSVGLGHEQYF.

The chain employs TRBV2 and TRBJ2-1, with 15 bases identical to TRBD2. Per the germline V gene, CDR1 is SNHLY and CDR2 is FYNNEI. Trimming at V came to 0 bases and at J to 5 bases, leaving 8 bases not matched to a gene. The CDR3 is 19 amino acids. The CDR3 bases are TGTGCCAGCAGTGAAGCGGGACTAGCGGGGGGCCAGACCCACAATGAGCAGTTCTTC. Translation gives CASSEAGLAGGQTHNEQFF.

The rearrangement joins TRBV9 to TRBJ2-1; 8 nucleotides line up with TRBD2. The V and J ends lost 3 bases and 8 bases, in that order; junction bases with no gene match: 7. The germline V gene encodes CDR1 SGDLS and CDR2 YYNGEE. The CDR3 is made up of 14 amino acids. CDR3 region: CASSERTSKHEQFF. CDR3 coding DNA: TGTGCCAGCAGCGAGCGGACTAGCAAGCATGAGCAGTTCTTC.